The 9 T cell receptor beta chains in this list originate from one sample, sequenced in a study of tumor-infiltrating lymphocytes in localized non-small cell lung cancer. The method was immunoSEQ multiplex PCR; TCRdb's version includes in-frame clones alone and lacks a portion of them. The data hold roughly 15,000 clones, with 69% observed a single time. Sequenced input: lung tumor tissue. Receptors were obtained from a human donor with non-small cell lung cancer.

This clone has just a few counts. The V call is TRBV7-2, the J call TRBJ1-5, with unresolved D. CDR1 is SGHTA and CDR2 is FQGNSA in the germline V gene. This CDR3 contains 13 residues. V lost 4 bases and J lost 0, with 4 bases in between. DNA of the CDR3: TGTGCCAGCAGCTACGATAGCAATCAGCCCCAGCATTTT. This sequence encodes CASSYDSNQPQHF.

This chain joins TRBV29-1 and TRBJ1-1; D call uncertain. V dropped 5 bases and J dropped 0 bases, with 7 bases sitting between them. Germline CDR1 reads SQVTM; CDR2 reads ANQGSEA. The CDR3 length is 12 residues. In DNA form, the CDR3 reads TGCAGCGTTAGGCAGCTGAACACTGAAGCTTTCTTT. Translation gives CSVRQLNTEAFF.

The rearrangement links TRBV7-6 to TRBJ2-1; TRBD2 agrees at 7 bases. V lost 5 bases and J lost 3; bases outside the gene matches: 13. Per the germline V gene, CDR1 is SGHVS and CDR2 is FNYEAQ. The CDR3 loop spans 17 amino acids. The CDR3 bases are TGTGCCAGCAGCGACCTTGATCTAGCGGACCGCTACAATGAGCAGTTCTTC. Its protein is CASSDLDLADRYNEQFF.

This chain joins TRBV19 and TRBJ2-6; 8 nucleotides match TRBD1. Per the germline V gene, CDR1 is LNHDA and CDR2 is SQIVND (reference sequence). V lost 5 bases, J lost 4 bases, and 13 bases stayed unmatched. The CDR3 has 18 amino acids. The CDR3 nucleotides are TGTGCCAGTAGTCCGACCAGGGGGCCTAATTCGGGGGCCAACGTCCTGACTTTC. As protein: CASSPTRGPNSGANVLTF.

The chain links TRBV5-5 to TRBJ1-5; no definite D call. The CDR3 spans 16 residues. CDR1 and CDR2 from the germline V gene are SGHKS and YYEKEE (reference sequence). The V and J ends lost 0 bases and 6 bases respectively, with 16 bases between them. CDR3 region: CASSLGAPGVGQPQHF. DNA for the CDR3: TGTGCCAGCAGCTTGGGGGCACCTGGGGTTGGTCAGCCCCAGCATTTT.

This clone appeared once. The V gene is TRBV19, the J gene TRBJ2-1, with 11 bases fitting TRBD2. CDR1 LNHDA and CDR2 SQIVND come from the germline V gene (reference sequence). There are 17 residues in the CDR3. Trimming cost V 8 bases and J 0 bases; bases outside gene matches: 9. The CDR3 DNA follows: TGTGCCAGTTCGCTAGCGGGAGGTCGGAGCTCCTACAATGAGCAGTTCTTC. The encoded protein is CASSLAGGRSSYNEQFF.

The count of this clone is one. The J gene is TRBJ2-3, the V gene TRBV5-1, with TRBD1 identical over 10 bases. With V trimmed by 0 bases and J by 6 bases, 4 bases remained unmatched. CDR3 length: 15 amino acids. Germline CDR1 is SGHRS and CDR2 is YFSETQ. The CDR3 sequence is CASSLDGTGADTQYF. CDR3 sequence (DNA): TGCGCCAGCAGCTTGGATGGGACAGGGGCCGATACGCAGTATTTT.

This clone was counted a few times. One end of the junction varies from germline; a read error may be responsible. The DNA for the CDR3 is TGCGCCAGCAGTGAGATAGCCTCGGGACAGCTCACATTC. This codes for CASSEIASGQLTF. This sequence joins TRBV10-1 and TRBJ2-7; TRBD1 matches at 7 bases. The CDR3 totals 13 residues. Germline V gene sequence: CDR1 WNHNN, CDR2 SYGVQD (reference sequence).

The chain is built from TRBV30 and TRBJ1-4, with 8 bases aligning to TRBD1. The CDR3 is 16 amino acids. The germline CDR1 and CDR2 sequences are GTSNPN and SVGIG (reference sequence). J lost 7 bases, V lost 3 bases, and 13 bases had no gene match. The CDR3 here is CAWSPRQGRLGEKLFF. CDR3 sequence (DNA): TGTGCCTGGAGCCCCAGACAGGGGCGATTGGGTGAAAAACTGTTTTTT. Full variable domain (outside the CDR3, taken from reference TRBV30 and TRBJ1-4): SQTIHQWPATLVQPVGSPLSLECTVEGTSNPNLYWYRQAAGRGLQLLFYSVGIGQISSEVPQNLSASRPQDRQFILSSKKLLLSDSGFYLCAWSPRQGRLGEKLFFGSGTQLSVL.